The 20 T cell receptor beta chains reported below all come from one sample, sequenced in a study of neoadjuvant anti-PD-1 for oral cavity cancer. TCRdb keeps only in-frame clones here, not all; method: immunoSEQ multiplex PCR. The sample records roughly 60,000 clones, roughly 84% being singletons. The sequencing used PBMCs, collected before nivolumab (anti-PD-1) treatment. The receptors here all came from a person aged 40-85 years with oral cavity squamous cell carcinoma.

As DNA, the CDR3 is TGTGCCAGCAGTGAAAGGGGGACAGGGATCCAAGAGACCCAGTACTTC. Translation: CASSERGTGIQETQYF. V gene TRBV6-1 combines with J gene TRBJ2-5, with TRBD1 matching 9 bases. There are 16 residues in the CDR3. Germline V gene sequence: CDR1 MNHNS, CDR2 SASEGT. J gave up 1 base and V 2 bases, and 5 bases lay outside the gene matches.

The chain has TRBV2 and TRBJ2-5; 7 bases map to TRBD1. The CDR3 is made up of 13 amino acids. Germline V lookup: CDR1 SNHLY, CDR2 FYNNEI. After removal of 7 bases from V and 1 base from J, the junction contained 3 bases not matched to a gene. The CDR3 loop is CASKQGRQETQYF. Written as DNA, the CDR3 is TGTGCCAGCAAACAGGGGCGCCAAGAGACCCAGTACTTC.

This clone has only a few counts. The gene calls are TRBV18 and TRBJ2-2, with TRBD1 as a possible D gene (5 bases). The CDR3 covers 16 residues. V lost 3 bases, J lost 3 bases, and 14 bases lay in between. CDR1 is KGHSH and CDR2 is LQKENI in the germline V gene. DNA for the CDR3: TGTGCCAGCTCACCCCGAAGGGGTCGCGACACCGGGGAGCTGTTTTTT. Residues: CASSPRRGRDTGELFF.

This clone was counted a few times. V usage is TRBV6-5 and J usage is TRBJ2-7; 7 bases line up with TRBD2. V lost 0 bases to trimming and J lost 3 bases; unmatched junction nucleotides: 5. Germline V CDR1 and CDR2: MNHEY, SVGAGI. The CDR3 contains 15 residues. This CDR3 reads CASSYSGGSNYEQYF. CDR3 DNA: TGTGCCAGCAGTTACTCTGGCGGGAGTAACTACGAGCAGTACTTC.

This clone has just a few counts. This chain connects TRBV5-1 to TRBJ2-2; TRBD2 is a possible D gene (6 bases). CDR1 is SGHRS, CDR2 YFSETQ, per germline. The CDR3 has 19 residues. V lost 5 bases, J lost 1 base, and 24 bases lay in between. The CDR3 coding sequence is TGCGCCAGCAGACTTGGTATCTTGAAGGGGACTGTGAACACCGGGGAGCTGTTTTTT. It translates to CASRLGILKGTVNTGELFF. Supplemented by reference TRBV5-1 and TRBJ2-2, the full variable domain reads KAGVTQTPRYLIKTRGQQVTLSCSPISGHRSVSWYQQTPGQGLQFLFEYFSETQRNKGNFPGRFSGRQFSNSRSEMNVSTLELGDSALYLCASRLGILKGTVNTGELFFGEGSRLTVL.

This chain connects TRBV13 to TRBJ2-2, with TRBD1 matching over 10 bases. This CDR3 region has 16 residues. The ends lost 5 bases at V and 3 bases at J; junction bases unmatched: 6. The germline gives CDR1 PRHDT, CDR2 FYEKMQ (reference sequence). Here the CDR3 reads CASSPDRGFDTGELFF. The DNA of the CDR3 is TGTGCCAGCAGCCCGGACAGGGGGTTCGACACCGGGGAGCTGTTTTTT.

This sequence joins TRBV28 and TRBJ2-3; D uncertain. Germline-derived CDR1 and CDR2 are MDHEN and SYDVKM. V lost 5 bases to trimming and J lost 0 bases, with 9 bases between them. The CDR3 extends over 14 amino acids. CDR3 sequence (DNA): TGTGCCAGCAGTCCCGTCAGTAGCACAGATACGCAGTATTTT. Its protein is CASSPVSSTDTQYF. The full variable domain, rest sourced from reference TRBV28 and TRBJ2-3, is DVKVTQSSRYLVKRTGEKVFLECVQDMDHENMFWYRQDPGLGLRLIYFSYDVKMKEKGDIPEGYSVSREKKERFSLILESASTNQTSMYLCASSPVSSTDTQYFGPGTRLTVL.

This chain links TRBV7-9 with TRBJ2-6; D is perhaps TRBD1 (6 bases). CDR1 SEHNR and CDR2 FQNEAQ come from the germline V gene (reference sequence). With 2 bases removed from V and 2 bases from J, the gap between germline ends came to 7 bases. The CDR3 runs to 15 residues. CDR3 sequence (DNA): TGTGCCAGCAGCTTACAGGGGACTGGGGCCAACGTCCTGACTTTC. The encoded protein is CASSLQGTGANVLTF. Full variable domain (outside the CDR3, taken from reference TRBV7-9 and TRBJ2-6): DTGVSQNPRHKITKRGQNVTFRCDPISEHNRLYWYRQTLGQGPEFLTYFQNEAQLEKSRLLSDRFSAERPKGSFSTLEIQRTEQGDSAMYLCASSLQGTGANVLTFGAGSRLTVL.

V is TRBV15 and J is TRBJ1-1, with D possibly matching TRBD1 (6 bases). V was clipped by 3 bases and J by 3 bases, with 11 bases between them. Per germline, CDR1 LNHNV and CDR2 YYDKDF (reference sequence). This CDR3 is built from 14 residues. CDR3 sequence: CATSSLDSDTEAFF. The CDR3 DNA reads as TGTGCCACCAGCAGTCTGGACAGCGACACTGAAGCTTTCTTT.

V gene TRBV6-1 combines with J gene TRBJ2-2; D remains ambiguous. The CDR3 contains 12 residues. Germline CDR1 reads MNHNS; CDR2 reads SASEGT. V was cut by 4 bases and J by 4 bases, with 4 bases left in between. In nucleotides, the CDR3 is TGTGCCAGCAGTGTGGGCACCGGGGAGCTGTTTTTT. Amino acid sequence: CASSVGTGELFF.

The chain has TRBV7-3 and TRBJ1-1; 7 positions match TRBD1. The V and J ends lost 3 bases and 1 base, in that order; junction bases with no gene match: 5. This CDR3 is built from 15 residues. The germline gives CDR1 SGHTA, CDR2 FQGTGA. This CDR3 reads CASSLTGLPNTEAFF. CDR3 coding DNA: TGTGCCAGCAGCTTGACAGGGCTCCCGAACACTGAAGCTTTCTTT.

This clone showed up just a few times. This sample includes further DNA sequences coding for the same CDR3. The chain combines TRBV5-1 with TRBJ1-6, with 8 bases matching TRBD1. The CDR3 totals 17 residues. V lost 3 bases to trimming and J lost 5 bases; unmatched junction nucleotides: 10. CDR1 and CDR2 (germline): SGHRS, YFSETQ. DNA of the CDR3: TGCGCCAGCAGCTCCAGAGACAGGGGTGAAAATAATTCACCCCTCCACTTT. Protein product: CASSSRDRGENNSPLHF.

J is TRBJ2-1 and V is TRBV11-2; D is ambiguous. The CDR3 has 15 amino acids. CDR1 is SGHAT, CDR2 FQNNGV, per germline. V gave up 5 bases and J gave up 7 bases, with 18 bases separating them. The CDR3 loop is CASSRRTGRRNEQFF. The CDR3, as DNA: TGTGCCAGCAGCCGAAGGACGGGTCGTCGAAATGAGCAGTTCTTC.

The CDR3, as DNA: TGTGCCAGCAGTTACTCGGGGGCAACTGAAGCTTTCTTT. It yields the protein CASSYSGATEAFF. V usage is TRBV6-5 and J usage is TRBJ1-1; perhaps TRBD1 as D (6 bases). V dropped 0 bases and J dropped 5 bases, with 7 bases sitting between them. CDR3 length equals 13 residues. CDR1 is MNHEY and CDR2 is SVGAGI in the germline V gene.

This clone was counted once. The chain has TRBV28 and TRBJ2-7; D not certain. The ends were cut back, 6 bases at V and 2 bases at J, with 11 bases in the middle. Germline CDR1 is MDHEN and CDR2 is SYDVKM. The CDR3 contains 13 residues. This CDR3 reads CASRPTGPYEQYF. The CDR3 bases are TGTGCCAGCAGACCCACCGGGCCCTACGAGCAGTACTTC. The variable domain in full, completed from reference TRBV28 and TRBJ2-7, reads DVKVTQSSRYLVKRTGEKVFLECVQDMDHENMFWYRQDPGLGLRLIYFSYDVKMKEKGDIPEGYSVSREKKERFSLILESASTNQTSMYLCASRPTGPYEQYFGPGTRLTVT.

The V and J genes are TRBV27 and TRBJ2-3; TRBD2 matches 11 bases. The CDR3 is 16 residues long. The J segment lost 2 bases and the V segment lost 6 bases, leaving 7 bases of the junction unmatched. CDR1 is MNHEY, CDR2 SMNVEV, per germline (reference sequence). CDR3 DNA: TGTGCCAGCAGGGGGGGTAGCGGGAGGGACACAGATACGCAGTATTTT. Amino acid sequence: CASRGGSGRDTDTQYF.

CDR3 protein: CASSSTPLQYF. CDR3 nucleotides: TGTGCCAGCAGCTCGACCCCGTTGCAGTATTTT. This chain joins TRBV11-2 and TRBJ2-3; the D is unclear. CDR1 and CDR2 from the germline V gene are SGHAT and FQNNGV. This CDR3 comprises 11 residues. V was clipped by 4 bases and J by 11 bases, with 10 bases between them.

The chain has TRBV28 and TRBJ1-6, with 10 bases aligning to TRBD1. Germline CDR1 MDHEN, CDR2 SYDVKM. J lost 4 bases, V lost 4 bases, and 4 bases had no gene match. The CDR3 contains 16 residues. CDR3 amino acids: CASSSRTGGYNSPLHF. The DNA of the CDR3 is TGTGCCAGCAGTTCCCGGACAGGGGGGTATAATTCACCCCTCCACTTT.

The gene calls are TRBV5-1 and TRBJ2-7, with D possibly being TRBD1 (5 bases). The CDR3 has 14 amino acids. Germline V lookup: CDR1 SGHRS, CDR2 YFSETQ. V gave up 7 bases and J gave up 5 bases, with 19 bases separating them. For the CDR3, the DNA is TGCGCCAGCTCCCCACGGTCAGGGATCCACGAGCAGTACTTC. Its protein is CASSPRSGIHEQYF. The whole variable domain, filled in from reference TRBV5-1 and TRBJ2-7, reads KAGVTQTPRYLIKTRGQQVTLSCSPISGHRSVSWYQQTPGQGLQFLFEYFSETQRNKGNFPGRFSGRQFSNSRSEMNVSTLELGDSALYLCASSPRSGIHEQYFGPGTRLTVT.

The chain joins TRBV18 to TRBJ1-3; D not certain. Germline values: CDR1 KGHSH, CDR2 LQKENI. The CDR3 has 15 amino acids. With 3 bases removed from V and 0 bases from J, the gap between germline ends came to 9 bases. The CDR3 loop reads CASSPNVLSGNTIYF. The CDR3 coding sequence is TGTGCCAGCTCACCGAACGTCCTCTCTGGAAACACCATATATTTT.